This T cell receptor beta chain was obtained from a study of blood T cells in healthy people across ages. Study-wide points: What prevented conclusive comparison of naive and antigen-experienced cells was that PBMCs were unsorted.

Remarks on this clonotype: Antigen: not known. One end of the junction does not line up with germline, which may come from a read error.

It was with a sample-barcoded 5' primer and a J-beta primer mix that a second PCR of roughly 6 to 12 cycles was run. TCRdb re-analysed the 5' RACE reads in MiXCR, keeping a single row per CDR3 protein. The table records about 1.4 million distinct CDR3 sequences, around 55% of them present only once. CDR1 is SGDLS, CDR2 YYNGEE, per germline. CDR3 length: 14 amino acids. What was sequenced was blood. The chain links TRBV9 to TRBJ2-7; no clear D gene. This clonotype was sampled from a young man in good health. The CDR3 reads CAGSVGRNSYEQYF. Written as DNA, the CDR3 is TGTGCCGGCAGCGTAGGCCGAAACAGCTACGAGCAGTACTTC.